This is a list of T cell receptor beta chains from one sample in a study of blood T cell repertoires in COVID-19. Profiled with immunoSEQ multiplex PCR; TCRdb holds only in-frame clones, not every one. The sample contains fewer than 200,000 clones, about four fifths of which appear only once. What was sequenced was peripheral blood. These receptors were taken from a woman aged 55-70 years with COVID-19, enrolled during active disease. Both conserved end residues are trimmed from each CDR3. Some rows have no size entry. The others give once, few or many, or a class for an expanded clone.

TRBJ1-1 | TRBV6-2/TRBV6-3 | many | ASSSLGGNTEAF
TRBJ2-1 | TRBV19 | NA | ASTPSGRVTWEQF
TRBJ1-1 | TRBV4-3 | NA | ASSLGGPGTEAF
TRBJ1-5 | TRBV9 | NA | ASSAGGPNSNQPQH
TRBJ1-3 | TRBV6-2/TRBV6-3 | NA | ASSYRTAGNTIY
TRBJ2-2 | TRBV3-1/TRBV3-2 | NA | ASSQESRQLTNTGELF
TRBJ2-3 | TRBV9 | NA | ASSVAELDTQY
TRBJ2-7 | TRBV6-2/TRBV6-3 | NA | ASSNDKSYEQY
TRBJ1-2 | TRBV30 | NA | AFDSNYGYT
TRBJ2-3 | TRBV7-3 | NA | ASSRTGRDLDTQY
TRBJ1-5 | TRBV18 | NA | ASSETGPYQPQH
TRBJ2-1 | TRBV19 | NA | ASSIIAGGPRNEQF
TRBJ1-4 | TRBV5-1 | NA | ASSSATGNEKLF
TRBJ1-2 | TRBV6-5 | few | ASSPRTGEGYT
TRBJ1-2 | TRBV10-3 | NA | AISTRDRGYGYT
TRBJ2-5 | TRBV6-6 | NA | ASSRLGLAGSETQY
TRBJ2-3 | TRBV3-1/TRBV3-2 | NA | ASSQFPTVSTDTQY
TRBJ2-7 | TRBV19 | NA | ASSLGTGGDEQY
TRBJ1-5 | TRBV19 | NA | ASSIEQDPNQPQH
TRBJ2-5 | TRBV9 | NA | ASSSPRGGAETQY
TRBJ1-3 | TRBV18 | NA | ASSLISSGQRNSGNTIY
TRBJ2-7 | TRBV27 | NA | ASAISSGRPGEQY
TRBJ1-3 | TRBV5-4 | NA | ASSRDRAENTIY
TRBJ2-1 | TRBV7-8 | NA | ASSPTRGSYNEQF